Reported below is one T cell receptor (beta chain). Germline CDR1 MNHEY, CDR2 SVGEGT. Trimming cost V 0 bases and J 3 bases, with 11 bases left between them. The CDR3 loop spans 15 amino acids. Clones were sequenced by immunoSEQ multiplex PCR, and TCRdb holds only the in-frame ones, with some missing. The repertoire holds 200,000 or so clones, with just under 90% as singletons. The sample belongs to a study of blood T cell repertoires in COVID-19. Seattle researchers signed up patients amid active infection and tracked them longitudinally. The rearrangement links TRBV6-2 or TRBV6-3 to TRBJ1-2; the D gene is possibly TRBD1 (5 bases). The sequencing input was peripheral blood. This TCR derives from a young man with COVID-19, enrolled during active disease. The CDR3 loop reads CASSYSKQGYYGYTF. Written as DNA, the CDR3 is TGTGCCAGCAGTTACTCGAAGCAGGGCTACTATGGCTACACCTTC.